Shown below are 23 T cell receptor beta chains from a single sample sequenced in a study of regulatory T cells in long-lasting Graves disease. CDR3 regions were amplified by Arm-PCR using iRepertoire HTBI primers to build TCR beta libraries. A single record per CDR3 protein comes from TCRdb applying MiXCR to the multiplex PCR reads. The repertoire holds 240,000 or so distinct CDR3 sequences, with roughly 21% as singletons. Time point reported: newly diagnosed GD, antithyroid drugs for less than 3 months. Extracted PBMC RNA gave rise to the TCR library. The material was peripheral blood mononuclear cells (PBMCs), obtained at new diagnosis, from a patient treated with antithyroid drugs. Receptors originate from a female donor with Graves disease.

This clonotype was picked up many times. V is TRBV7-2 and J is TRBJ2-3; possibly TRBD2 for D (5 bases). V dropped 1 base and J dropped 2 bases, with 7 bases sitting between them. This CDR3 contains 14 residues. CDR1 is SGHTA and CDR2 is FQGNSA in the germline V gene. Here the CDR3 reads CASSLGGITDTQYF. CDR3 nucleotide sequence: TGTGCCAGCAGCTTAGGAGGGATCACAGATACGCAGTATTTT.

There are a few counts of this clonotype. The J gene is TRBJ1-6, the V gene TRBV3-1; the match to TRBD1 covers 9 bases. With V trimmed by 5 bases and J by 7 bases, 3 bases remained unmatched. This CDR3 region has 14 residues. The germline CDR1 and CDR2 sequences are LGHDT and YNNKEL (reference sequence). This chain's CDR3 is CASSSQGANSPLHF. The CDR3 DNA reads TGTGCCAGCAGCTCACAGGGGGCGAATTCACCCCTCCACTTT.

The sample holds a few counts of this clonotype. The rearrangement links TRBV24-1 to TRBJ2-6; D is possibly TRBD1 (6 bases). Trimming left V 1 base short and J 4 bases short, with 10 bases between. CDR1 and CDR2 from the germline V gene are KGHDR and SFDVKD. The CDR3 is 16 residues long. The CDR3 sequence is CATSDFSGTGANVLTF. The CDR3 DNA sequence: TGTGCCACCAGTGATTTCTCAGGGACAGGGGCCAACGTCCTGACTTTC.

In its sample, this clonotype was seen a few times. The CDR3 DNA is TGCAGTGCATGGGCGGGGGGGGTCTACAATGAGCAGTTCTTC. Residues: CSAWAGGVYNEQFF. The chain carries TRBV20-1 and TRBJ2-1; the match to TRBD2 covers 9 bases. Trimming cost V 6 bases and J 3 bases; bases outside gene matches: 6. Germline V CDR1 and CDR2: DFQATT, SNEGSKA (reference sequence). The CDR3 runs to 14 residues.

This clonotype was counted many times. This chain uses TRBV3-1 with TRBJ2-1; 10 bases fit TRBD2. The ends lost 4 bases at V and 2 bases at J; junction bases unmatched: 2. This CDR3 is built from 15 residues. CDR1 and CDR2 (germline): LGHDT, YNNKEL (reference sequence). The CDR3 nucleotides read TGTGCCAGCAGCCGTGGACTAGCGGCCTACAATGAGCAGTTCTTC. It yields the protein CASSRGLAAYNEQFF.

This clonotype was detected a few times. This chain joins TRBV4-3 and TRBJ1-2, with 7 bases that match TRBD1. This CDR3 has 15 residues. V was pared by 2 bases and J by 3 bases, with 6 bases of the junction left unmatched. CDR1 and CDR2 (germline): LGHNA, YSLEER. The CDR3 DNA reads as TGCGCCAGCAGCCAATTGGCACAGGGGCACTATGGCTACACCTTC. Translating gives CASSQLAQGHYGYTF.

This clonotype was counted many times. The CDR3 region is CASTLGLSSYNEQFF. For the CDR3, the DNA is TGTGCCAGCACCCTGGGACTCTCCTCCTACAATGAGCAGTTCTTC. This chain links TRBV12-3 or TRBV12-4 with TRBJ2-1, with D possibly being TRBD2 (6 bases). The CDR3 runs 15 residues. Trimming took off 7 bases at V and 0 bases at J, with 13 bases between the two ends.

This clonotype turned up a few times. The rearrangement uses TRBV6-1 and TRBJ2-1; 8 nucleotides line up with TRBD2. Germline V lookup: CDR1 MNHNS, CDR2 SASEGT. V dropped 6 bases and J dropped 6; count of bases not matched to a gene: 4. This CDR3 contains 13 residues. The CDR3 is CASRMAGGNEQFF. The CDR3 nucleotides are TGTGCCAGCAGGATGGCGGGAGGCAATGAGCAGTTCTTC.

The sample holds many counts of this clonotype. This chain uses TRBV7-9 with TRBJ2-7, with a tentative D call TRBD2 (5 bases). Germline CDR1 SEHNR, CDR2 FQNEAQ (reference sequence). The CDR3 is 13 residues long. Trimming shortened V by 3 bases and J by 5 bases, and 11 bases separated the two germline ends. The CDR3 loop is CASSFPGFHEQYF. In nucleotides, the CDR3 is TGTGCCAGCAGCTTCCCGGGGTTCCACGAGCAGTACTTC.

In its sample, this clonotype was seen many times. The rearrangement uses TRBV20-1 and TRBJ2-5; D uncertain. V was pared by 0 bases and J by 2 bases, with 19 bases between. The CDR3 length is 17 residues. Germline CDR1 reads DFQATT; CDR2 reads SNEGSKA (reference sequence). The CDR3: CSARDPFKESEQETQYF. CDR3 coding DNA: TGCAGTGCTAGAGATCCCTTCAAGGAATCCGAGCAAGAGACCCAGTACTTC.

This clonotype was recorded many times. Written as DNA, the CDR3 is TGTGCCAGCAGGACAGGGGCCCGTGAGACCCAGTACTTC. The encoded protein is CASRTGARETQYF. V and J are TRBV6-2 or TRBV6-3 and TRBJ2-5; 8 bases align to TRBD1. The ends lost 6 bases at V and 5 bases at J; junction bases unmatched: 5. This CDR3 has 13 amino acids. CDR1 and CDR2 (germline): MNHEY, SVGEGT.

The chain couples TRBV4-1 to TRBJ1-1, with D hard to call. The CDR3 spans 18 residues. Deletions cut 1 base from V and 10 bases from J, with 28 bases between. From germline, CDR1 is MGHRA and CDR2 YSYEKL. CDR3 DNA sequence: TGCGCCAGCAGCCAAGTTCGGGGAAGCCTTTCGCCGCAACCTGGAGCTTTCTTT. This sequence encodes CASSQVRGSLSPQPGAFF.

This clonotype was counted many times. The genes are TRBV5-1 and TRBJ1-2; D gene uncertain. The CDR3 extends over 13 amino acids. Germline V lookup: CDR1 SGHRS, CDR2 YFSETQ. V shed 4 bases and J shed 5 bases, with 12 bases lying between them. The CDR3: CASSKAGVYGYTF. CDR3 coding DNA: TGCGCCAGCAGCAAGGCCGGGGTGTATGGCTACACCTTC.

This chain uses TRBV6-1 with TRBJ2-3, with 9 bases identical to TRBD2. CDR3 length: 15 amino acids. V was pared by 5 bases and J by 4 bases, with 7 bases of the junction left unmatched. Germline V gene sequence: CDR1 MNHNS, CDR2 SASEGT. The CDR3 sequence is CASSPKAGGADTQYF. The CDR3 bases are TGTGCCAGCAGTCCAAAAGCGGGGGGCGCAGATACGCAGTATTTT.

The genes are TRBV7-8 and TRBJ2-7, with 13 bases that match TRBD2. The trim removed 6 bases at V and 0 bases at J, leaving 5 bases unmatched. The CDR3 contains 16 residues. Germline V CDR1 and CDR2: SGHVS, FQNEAQ. CDR3 DNA: TGTGCCAGCAGTTCTGGGACTAGCGGGATCTCCTACGAGCAGTACTTC. Residues: CASSSGTSGISYEQYF.

This clonotype was recorded many times. The chain is built from TRBV6-1 and TRBJ2-4, with D possibly matching TRBD2 (6 bases). Trimming shortened V by 5 bases and J by 10 bases, and 9 bases separated the two germline ends. There are 11 residues in the CDR3. CDR1 and CDR2 (germline): MNHNS, SASEGT. The CDR3 sequence: CASSNREIQYF. CDR3 bases: TGTGCCAGCAGTAACCGGGAGATTCAGTACTTC.

There are many counts of this clonotype. The genes are TRBV2 and TRBJ2-7, with 10 bases matching TRBD2. This CDR3 is 16 amino acids long. Germline-derived CDR1 and CDR2 are SNHLY and FYNNEI. The V gene end was trimmed by 7 bases and the J gene end by 3 bases; junction bases not matched to a gene: 12. The DNA for the CDR3 is TGTGCCAGCACCTCCCTTGGGTCTAGCGGGAGCTACGAGCAGTACTTC. Translated: CASTSLGSSGSYEQYF.

This clonotype was recorded many times. The rearrangement uses TRBV7-2 and TRBJ1-5; D is unresolved. The CDR3 spans 15 residues. Looked up from germline, CDR1 is SGHTA and CDR2 is FQGNSA. V lost 2 bases and J lost 3, with 11 bases in between. The CDR3 DNA is TGTGCCAGCAGCTTATCGGGAGCGCCCAATCAGCCCCAGCATTTT. This encodes CASSLSGAPNQPQHF.

The V and J genes are TRBV12-3 or TRBV12-4 and TRBJ2-5; D is unclear. CDR3 size: 14 residues. The V end lost 3 bases, the J end lost 7 bases, and 15 bases lay between the germline ends. The CDR3 spells CASSFRKGLGTQYF. CDR3 nucleotides: TGTGCCAGCAGTTTTAGAAAGGGCTTGGGGACCCAGTACTTC.

This clonotype was found many times. The chain carries TRBV11-3 and TRBJ2-1; D gene uncertain. V shed 4 bases and J shed 8 bases, with 9 bases lying between them. This CDR3 is 12 amino acids long. The V gene's germline CDR1 is SGHNT and CDR2 YENEEA. The CDR3 spells CASSSRRDEQFF. CDR3 in DNA: TGTGCCAGCAGCTCCCGAAGGGATGAGCAGTTCTTC. Full variable domain (outside the CDR3, taken from reference TRBV11-3 and TRBJ2-1): EAGVVQSPRYKIIEKKQPVAFWCNPISGHNTLYWYLQNLGQGPELLIRYENEEAVDDSQLPKDRFSAERLKGVDSTLKIQPAELGDSAVYLCASSSRRDEQFFGPGTRLTVL.

This clonotype appeared a few times. The CDR3 region has the DNA TGTGCCAGCAGCCGTCAGGGGGATAGCAATCAGCCCCAGCATTTT. Translating gives CASSRQGDSNQPQHF. The V gene is TRBV7-8, the J gene TRBJ1-5; 7 bases are shared with TRBD1. V lost 5 bases and J lost 0; bases outside the gene matches: 4. CDR1 and CDR2 (germline): SGHVS, FQNEAQ. This CDR3 spans 15 amino acids. Filled out from reference TRBV7-8 and TRBJ1-5, the complete variable domain reads GAGVSQSPRYKVAKRGQDVALRCDPISGHVSLFWYQQALGQGPEFLTYFQNEAQLDKSGLPSDRFFAERPEGSVSTLKIQRTQQEDSAVYLCASSRQGDSNQPQHFGDGTRLSIL.

The V gene is TRBV3-1, the J gene TRBJ1-1, with 8 bases fitting TRBD1. J lost 8 bases, V lost 4 bases, and 9 bases had no gene match. Germline loops: CDR1 LGHDT, CDR2 YNNKEL (reference sequence). This CDR3 is built from 14 residues. CDR3 coding DNA: TGTGCCAGCAGCCGGTCAGACAGGGGCCCCGAAGCTTTCTTT. It codes for CASSRSDRGPEAFF.

Here the CDR3 DNA reads TGTGCCAGCAGCCGCTGGACAGGGGGTACCGGGGAGCTGTTTTTT. Protein: CASSRWTGGTGELFF. The chain is built from TRBV5-6 and TRBJ2-2, with 10 bases matching TRBD1. There are 15 residues in the CDR3. Losses at the gene ends were 4 bases for V and 5 bases for J; bases not matched to a gene: 5. CDR1 and CDR2 from the germline V gene are SGHDT and YYEEEE.